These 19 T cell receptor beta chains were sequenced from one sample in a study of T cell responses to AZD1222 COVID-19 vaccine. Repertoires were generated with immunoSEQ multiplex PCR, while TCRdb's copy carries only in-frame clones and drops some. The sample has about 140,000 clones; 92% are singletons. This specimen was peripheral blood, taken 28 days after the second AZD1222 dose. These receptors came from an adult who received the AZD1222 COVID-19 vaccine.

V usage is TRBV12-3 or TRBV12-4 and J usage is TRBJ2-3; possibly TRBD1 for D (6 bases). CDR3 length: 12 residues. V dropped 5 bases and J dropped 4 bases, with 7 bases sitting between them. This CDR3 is CASSRGSDTQYF. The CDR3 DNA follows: TGTGCCAGCAGTAGGGGGTCAGATACGCAGTATTTT.

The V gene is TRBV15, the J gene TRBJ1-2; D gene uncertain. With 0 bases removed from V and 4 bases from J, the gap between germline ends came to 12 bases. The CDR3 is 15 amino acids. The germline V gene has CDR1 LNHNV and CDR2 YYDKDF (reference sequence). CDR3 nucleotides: TGTGCCACCAGCAGAGATGGGAACCGCTTCTATGGCTACACCTTC. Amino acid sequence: CATSRDGNRFYGYTF.

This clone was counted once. For the CDR3, the DNA is TGTGCCAGCAGCCTACAGGGGGGGGCCGGCACTGAAGCTTTCTTT. Amino acid sequence: CASSLQGGAGTEAFF. The V call is TRBV3-1 (or the pseudogene TRBV3-2), the J call TRBJ1-1; 8 bases agree with TRBD1. There are 15 residues in the CDR3. Germline V gene sequence: CDR1 LGHDT, CDR2 YNNKEL (reference sequence). V was clipped by 4 bases and J by 4 bases; unmatched bases: 8.

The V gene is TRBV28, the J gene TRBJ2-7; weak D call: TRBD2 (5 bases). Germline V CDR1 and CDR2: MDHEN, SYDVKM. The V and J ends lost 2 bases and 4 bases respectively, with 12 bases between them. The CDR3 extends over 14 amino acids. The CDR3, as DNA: TGTGCCAGCAGTTTAAGGTGGGAGAAGTACGAGCAGTACTTC. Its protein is CASSLRWEKYEQYF.

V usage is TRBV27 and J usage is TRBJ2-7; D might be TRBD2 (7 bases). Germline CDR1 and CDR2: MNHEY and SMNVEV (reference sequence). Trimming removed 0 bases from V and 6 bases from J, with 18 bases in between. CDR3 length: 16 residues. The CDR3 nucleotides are TGTGCCAGCAGTTTATCGGGCGGGGGCAAGAAAGGCGAGCAGTACTTC. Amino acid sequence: CASSLSGGGKKGEQYF.

The CDR3 region has the DNA TGTGCCACCGGGAATAATTCACCCCTCCACTTT. This codes for CATGNNSPLHF. This chain joins TRBV28 and TRBJ1-6; D unclear. V lost 10 bases to trimming and J lost 5 bases, with 6 bases between them. Germline CDR1 and CDR2: MDHEN and SYDVKM. This CDR3 region has 11 residues. The variable domain in full, completed from reference TRBV28 and TRBJ1-6, reads DVKVTQSSRYLVKRTGEKVFLECVQDMDHENMFWYRQDPGLGLRLIYFSYDVKMKEKGDIPEGYSVSREKKERFSLILESASTNQTSMYLCATGNNSPLHFGNGTRLTVT.

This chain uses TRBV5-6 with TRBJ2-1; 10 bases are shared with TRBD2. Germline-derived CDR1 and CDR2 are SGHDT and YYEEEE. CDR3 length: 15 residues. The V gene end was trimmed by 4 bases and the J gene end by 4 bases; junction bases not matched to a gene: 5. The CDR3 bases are TGTGCCAGCAGCCCCGGACTAGCGGTGTACAATGAGCAGTTCTTC. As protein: CASSPGLAVYNEQFF.

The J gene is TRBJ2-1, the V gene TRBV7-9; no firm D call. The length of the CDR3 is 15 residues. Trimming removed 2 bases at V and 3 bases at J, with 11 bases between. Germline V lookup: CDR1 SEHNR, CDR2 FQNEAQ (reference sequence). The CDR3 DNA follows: TGTGCCAGCAGCTTAATTAACAGAAACTACAATGAGCAGTTCTTC. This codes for CASSLINRNYNEQFF.

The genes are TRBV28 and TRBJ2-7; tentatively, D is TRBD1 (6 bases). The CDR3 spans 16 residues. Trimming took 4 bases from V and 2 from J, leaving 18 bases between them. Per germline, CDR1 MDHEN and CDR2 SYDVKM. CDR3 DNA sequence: TGTGCCAGCAGTTCCTCCGGGCAGGGACATCCCTACGAGCAGTACTTC. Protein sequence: CASSSSGQGHPYEQYF.

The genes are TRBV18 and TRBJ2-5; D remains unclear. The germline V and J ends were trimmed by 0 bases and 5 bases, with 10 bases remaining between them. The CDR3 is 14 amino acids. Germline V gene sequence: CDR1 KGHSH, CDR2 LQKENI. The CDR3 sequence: CASSPPGLWETQYF. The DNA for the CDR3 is TGTGCCAGCTCACCACCCGGGCTATGGGAGACCCAGTACTTC.

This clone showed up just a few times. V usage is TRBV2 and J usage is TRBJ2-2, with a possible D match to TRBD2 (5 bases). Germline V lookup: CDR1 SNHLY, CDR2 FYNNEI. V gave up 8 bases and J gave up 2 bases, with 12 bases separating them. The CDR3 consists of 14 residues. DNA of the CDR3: TGTGCCAGCCAAGCGGCGAGAAACACCGGGGAGCTGTTTTTT. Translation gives CASQAARNTGELFF.

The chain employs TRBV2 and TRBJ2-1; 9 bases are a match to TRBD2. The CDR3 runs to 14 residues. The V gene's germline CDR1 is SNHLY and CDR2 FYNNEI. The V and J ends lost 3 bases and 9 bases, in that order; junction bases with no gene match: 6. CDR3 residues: CASSEDSGSREQFF. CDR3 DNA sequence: TGTGCCAGCAGTGAGGATAGCGGGAGCCGTGAGCAGTTCTTC.

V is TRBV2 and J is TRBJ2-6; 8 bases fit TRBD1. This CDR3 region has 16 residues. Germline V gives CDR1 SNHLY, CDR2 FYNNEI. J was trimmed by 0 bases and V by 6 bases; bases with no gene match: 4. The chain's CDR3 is CASSLDRGSGANVLTF. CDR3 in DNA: TGTGCCAGCAGCCTCGACAGGGGCTCTGGGGCCAACGTCCTGACTTTC.

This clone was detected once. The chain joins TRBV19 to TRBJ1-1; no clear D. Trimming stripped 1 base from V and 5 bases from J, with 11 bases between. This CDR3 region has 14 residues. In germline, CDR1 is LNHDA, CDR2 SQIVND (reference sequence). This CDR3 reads CASSIAAVGTEAFF. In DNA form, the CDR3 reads TGTGCCAGTAGTATAGCGGCGGTAGGAACTGAAGCTTTCTTT.

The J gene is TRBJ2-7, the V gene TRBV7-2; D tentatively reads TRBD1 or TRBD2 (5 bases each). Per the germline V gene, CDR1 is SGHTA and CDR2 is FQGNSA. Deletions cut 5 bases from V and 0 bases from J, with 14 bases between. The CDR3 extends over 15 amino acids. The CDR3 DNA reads TGTGCCAGCAGCCCCACTGGGACGAGCTCCTACGAGCAGTACTTC. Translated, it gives CASSPTGTSSYEQYF.

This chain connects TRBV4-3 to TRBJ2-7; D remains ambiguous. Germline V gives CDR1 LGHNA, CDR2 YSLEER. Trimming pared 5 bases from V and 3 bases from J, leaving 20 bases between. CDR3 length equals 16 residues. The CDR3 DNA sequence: TGCGCCAGCAGCGGGGTCACCCGTCGAGAACTCTACGAGCAGTACTTC. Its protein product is CASSGVTRRELYEQYF.

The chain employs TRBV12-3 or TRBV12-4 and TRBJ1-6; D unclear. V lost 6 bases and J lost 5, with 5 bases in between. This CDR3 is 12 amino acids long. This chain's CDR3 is CASSLNNSPLHF. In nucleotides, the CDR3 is TGTGCCAGCAGCCTGAATAATTCACCCCTCCACTTT.

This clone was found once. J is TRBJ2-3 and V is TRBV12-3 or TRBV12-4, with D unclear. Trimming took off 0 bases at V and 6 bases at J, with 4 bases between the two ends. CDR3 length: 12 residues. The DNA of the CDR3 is TGTGCCAGCAGTTTAGCCTCTGATACGCAGTATTTT. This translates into CASSLASDTQYF.

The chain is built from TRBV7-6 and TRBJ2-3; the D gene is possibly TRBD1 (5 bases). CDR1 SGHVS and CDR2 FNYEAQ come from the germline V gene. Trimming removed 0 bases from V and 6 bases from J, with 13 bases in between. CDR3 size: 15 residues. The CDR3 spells CASSLARGRIDTQYF. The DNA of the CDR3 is TGTGCCAGCAGCTTAGCTAGGGGTAGAATTGATACGCAGTATTTT.